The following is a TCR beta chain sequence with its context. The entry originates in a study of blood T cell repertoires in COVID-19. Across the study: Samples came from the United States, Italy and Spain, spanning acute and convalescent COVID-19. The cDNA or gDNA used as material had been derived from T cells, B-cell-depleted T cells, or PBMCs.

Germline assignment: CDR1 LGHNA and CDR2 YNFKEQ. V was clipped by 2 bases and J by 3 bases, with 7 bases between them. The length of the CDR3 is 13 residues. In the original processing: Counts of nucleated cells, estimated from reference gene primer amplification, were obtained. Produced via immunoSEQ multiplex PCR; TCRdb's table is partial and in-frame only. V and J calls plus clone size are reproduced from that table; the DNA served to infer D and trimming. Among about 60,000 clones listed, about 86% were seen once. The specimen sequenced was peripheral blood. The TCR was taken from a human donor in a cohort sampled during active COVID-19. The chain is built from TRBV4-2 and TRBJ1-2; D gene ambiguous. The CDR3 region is CASSQNTDYGYTF. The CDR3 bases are TGTGCCAGCAGCCAAAATACAGACTATGGCTACACCTTC.